The 27 T cell receptor beta chains below were found in one sample sequenced in a study of regulatory T cells in long-lasting Graves disease. Time point described: newly diagnosed GD, antithyroid drugs for less than 3 months. With RNA extracted from PBMCs as input, the TCR library was made. TCR beta libraries were built with iRepertoire HTBI primers and Arm-PCR of CDR3 regions. TCRdb ran MiXCR on the multiplex PCR reads and lists one entry per CDR3 protein. The top ten hold 30% of the sample, which has a few hundred thousand distinct CDR3 sequences, around 17% seen once. The sample was also reused in another study, on T cells in Graves' hyperthyroidism and ophthalmopathy.

Sequences were derived from peripheral blood mononuclear cells (PBMCs), sampled at new diagnosis, from a patient treated with antithyroid drugs. The origin of the receptors is a middle-aged man with Graves disease.

V gene TRBV9 combines with J gene TRBJ2-7; 11 positions match TRBD1. Germline V gene sequence: CDR1 SGDLS, CDR2 YYNGEE. The ends lost 4 bases at V and 3 bases at J; junction bases unmatched: 9. The length of the CDR3 is 16 residues. The CDR3 loop is CASSPRGQGALYEQYF. CDR3 coding DNA: TGTGCCAGCAGCCCCAGAGGACAGGGGGCACTCTACGAGCAGTACTTC.

Only a few counts were recorded for this clonotype. V usage is TRBV12-3 or TRBV12-4 and J usage is TRBJ1-2; no reliable D call. The CDR3 contains 13 residues. The germline V and J ends were trimmed by 3 bases and 8 bases, with 13 bases remaining between them. The CDR3 bases are TGTGCCAGCAGTTTCATCCGCGTGGGGGGCTACACCTTC. As protein: CASSFIRVGGYTF.

At least ten counts were recorded for this clonotype. The V call is TRBV28, the J call TRBJ2-7; TRBD1 aligns across 8 bases. The J segment lost 0 bases and the V segment lost 8 bases, leaving 6 bases of the junction unmatched. The CDR3 consists of 14 residues. The germline V gene has CDR1 MDHEN and CDR2 SYDVKM. CDR3 residues: CASGTGGSSYEQYF. The CDR3 coding sequence is TGTGCCAGCGGAACAGGGGGGAGCTCCTACGAGCAGTACTTC. Full variable domain (rest looked up from reference TRBV28 and TRBJ2-7): DVKVTQSSRYLVKRTGEKVFLECVQDMDHENMFWYRQDPGLGLRLIYFSYDVKMKEKGDIPEGYSVSREKKERFSLILESASTNQTSMYLCASGTGGSSYEQYFGPGTRLTVT.

The rearrangement links TRBV15 to TRBJ2-5; D is possibly TRBD1 (5 bases). V dropped 5 bases and J dropped 3 bases, with 13 bases sitting between them. The germline CDR1 and CDR2 sequences are LNHNV and YYDKDF (reference sequence). This CDR3 contains 14 residues. The chain's CDR3 is CATSGRLGEETQYF. CDR3 coding DNA: TGTGCCACCAGCGGCCGGCTAGGGGAAGAGACCCAGTACTTC. Combining the CDR3 with reference TRBV15 and TRBJ2-5 gives the whole variable domain DAMVIQNPRYQVTQFGKPVTLSCSQTLNHNVMYWYQQKSSQAPKLLFHYYDKDFNNEADTPDNFQSRRPNTSFCFLDIRSPGLGDTAMYLCATSGRLGEETQYFGPGTRLLVL.

V and J are TRBV7-2 and TRBJ1-5, with D maybe TRBD1 (6 bases). Germline V CDR1 and CDR2: SGHTA, FQGNSA. The CDR3 is 14 amino acids. V was cut by 8 bases and J by 4 bases, with 15 bases left in between. Written as DNA, the CDR3 is TGTGCCAGCGGTACAGGGTTTGGTAATCAGCCCCAGCATTTT. Protein: CASGTGFGNQPQHF. Full variable domain (remainder filled in from reference TRBV7-2 and TRBJ1-5): GAGVSQSPSNKVTEKGKDVELRCDPISGHTALYWYRQSLGQGLEFLIYFQGNSAPDKSGLPSDRFSAERTGGSVSTLTIQRTQQEDSAVYLCASGTGFGNQPQHFGDGTRLSIL.

The CDR3 DNA reads TGTGCCAGTAGTATTACAGGGGGAAGGACTGAAGCTTTCTTT. This sequence encodes CASSITGGRTEAFF. The chain employs TRBV19 and TRBJ1-1; 8 bases agree with TRBD1. The germline V gene encodes CDR1 LNHDA and CDR2 SQIVND (reference sequence). The length of the CDR3 is 14 residues. Losses at the gene ends were 3 bases for V and 5 bases for J; bases not matched to a gene: 5. The whole variable domain, filled in from reference TRBV19 and TRBJ1-1, reads DGGITQSPKYLFRKEGQNVTLSCEQNLNHDAMYWYRQDPGQGLRLIYYSQIVNDFQKGDIAEGYSVSREKKESFPLTVTSAQKNPTAFYLCASSITGGRTEAFFGQGTRLTVV.

This clonotype was picked up many times. The chain employs TRBV20-1 and TRBJ2-7; weak D call: TRBD2 (6 bases). The CDR3 spans 14 residues. Germline-derived CDR1 and CDR2 are DFQATT and SNEGSKA (reference sequence). Trimming took off 5 bases at V and 7 bases at J, with 21 bases between the two ends. The CDR3: CSAAITGRDGEQYF. CDR3 DNA sequence: TGCAGTGCTGCCATTACCGGGCGGGATGGGGAGCAGTACTTC.

The rearrangement links TRBV20-1 to TRBJ2-5; TRBD2 matches 15 bases. The V gene's germline CDR1 is DFQATT and CDR2 SNEGSKA (reference sequence). V dropped 1 base and J dropped 2; count of bases not matched to a gene: 8. CDR3 size: 18 residues. CDR3 loop: CSARALGLAGGPQETQYF. CDR3 coding DNA: TGCAGTGCTAGAGCCTTAGGACTAGCGGGGGGGCCACAAGAGACCCAGTACTTC.

This clonotype was seen a few times. This could be a read error, since a much larger clone is one nucleotide away. Since the CDR3 does not end with the conserved phenylalanine or tryptophan, this likely comes from a read error. The rearrangement uses TRBV15 and TRBJ2-5; D is unclear. Germline V gene data show CDR1 as LNHNV and CDR2 as YYDKDF (reference sequence). This CDR3 has 15 residues. V dropped 0 bases and J dropped 3 bases, with 11 bases sitting between them. The CDR3 region has the DNA TGTGCCACCAGCAGAGATCGGCTAGTGGAAGAGACCCAGTACTCC. This translates into CATSRDRLVEETQYS.

This clonotype was seen at least ten times. The V call is TRBV12-3 or TRBV12-4, the J call TRBJ1-1; D ambiguous. The CDR3 runs to 13 residues. Trimming removed 9 bases at V and 4 bases at J, with 15 bases between. This CDR3 is CASLLGFGTEAFF. In nucleotides, the CDR3 is TGTGCCAGTTTGCTGGGGTTCGGCACTGAAGCTTTCTTT.

The chain recombines TRBV19 with TRBJ1-5; the D gene is possibly TRBD1 (6 bases). The germline V gene has CDR1 LNHDA and CDR2 SQIVND (reference sequence). V lost 5 bases and J lost 7, with 18 bases in between. CDR3 length: 15 amino acids. DNA for the CDR3: TGTGCCAGTAGTGACGTCGGAGGGGGGACACAGCCCCAGCATTTT. It codes for CASSDVGGGTQPQHF.

This chain joins TRBV7-2 and TRBJ2-5; 7 bases line up with TRBD2. This CDR3 has 15 amino acids. The trim removed 1 base at V and 5 bases at J, leaving 7 bases unmatched. Germline loops: CDR1 SGHTA, CDR2 FQGNSA. The CDR3 reads CASSLVASGGETQYF. DNA of the CDR3: TGTGCCAGCAGCTTAGTGGCATCCGGGGGGGAGACCCAGTACTTC.

This clonotype was counted between two and nine times. This chain joins TRBV27 and TRBJ1-5; TRBD1 is a possible D gene (6 bases). Looked up from germline, CDR1 is MNHEY and CDR2 is SMNVEV (reference sequence). The CDR3 has 14 amino acids. The V end was cut by 6 bases, the J end by 7 bases, with 16 bases between. CDR3 region: CASSYTRGGQPQHF. CDR3 nucleotide sequence: TGTGCCAGCAGCTATACCAGGGGAGGCCAGCCCCAGCATTTT.

This clonotype was counted at least ten times. V is TRBV5-1 and J is TRBJ2-3, with 11 bases aligning to TRBD2. CDR1 is SGHRS and CDR2 is YFSETQ in the germline V gene. The CDR3 is 16 residues long. Trimming took 4 bases from V and 1 from J; bases not matched to a gene: 5. The CDR3 reads CASSLGLADGTDTQYF. CDR3 in DNA: TGCGCCAGCAGCCTGGGACTAGCGGATGGCACAGATACGCAGTATTTT.

The table lists this clonotype with a few counts. The chain employs TRBV3-1 and TRBJ2-3; 10 bases are a match to TRBD1. This CDR3 is built from 16 residues. V gave up 1 base and J gave up 3 bases; unmatched junction bases: 4. CDR1 is LGHDT and CDR2 is YNNKEL in the germline V gene (reference sequence). CDR3 sequence: CASSQAVGQGTDTQYF. The CDR3 nucleotides are TGTGCCAGCAGCCAAGCCGTGGGACAGGGGACAGATACGCAGTATTTT.

This clonotype was seen ten or more times. This sequence joins TRBV6-5 and TRBJ1-2, with a weak D call TRBD1 (6 bases). This CDR3 has 15 amino acids. Germline CDR1 reads MNHEY; CDR2 reads SVGAGI. Trimming took off 0 bases at V and 3 bases at J, with 11 bases between the two ends. In nucleotides, the CDR3 is TGTGCCAGCAGTTACTCGGCAGGGGATCACTATGGCTACACCTTC. It is translated as CASSYSAGDHYGYTF.

This clonotype was counted a few times. An end of the junction does not agree with germline; a read error may underlie this. V usage is TRBV20-1 and J usage is TRBJ1-2, with 9 nucleotides matching TRBD1. CDR3 length equals 13 residues. Per the germline V gene, CDR1 is DFQATT and CDR2 is SNEGSKA (reference sequence). The CDR3 protein is CSVRSNRGHGYTF. CDR3 nucleotides: TGCAGTGTTAGAAGTAACAGGGGGCATGGCTACACCTTC.

This clonotype was counted a few times. One junction end disagrees with the germline gene, perhaps due to a read error. The chain has TRBV2 and TRBJ2-7, with D tentatively TRBD1 or TRBD2 (5 bases each). CDR1 is SNHLY, CDR2 FYNNEI, per germline. CDR3 length: 16 amino acids. CDR3 loop: CASGEITRDGVYEQYF. The DNA for the CDR3 is TGTGCCAGCGGTGAGATAACCCGGGACGGGGTCTACGAGCAGTACTTC.

The gene calls are TRBV14 and TRBJ2-1; D uncertain. Germline V gene lookup returns CDR1 SGHDN and CDR2 FVKESK. Trimming pared 0 bases from V and 0 bases from J, leaving 15 bases between. The CDR3 has 18 amino acids. In DNA form, the CDR3 reads TGTGCCAGCAGCCAAGATAGCAGGCAATCTCGCTCCTACAATGAGCAGTTCTTC. It encodes CASSQDSRQSRSYNEQFF.

This clonotype was seen repeatedly, ten times or more. The chain employs TRBV11-3 and TRBJ2-7; D gene ambiguous. Germline assignment: CDR1 SGHNT and CDR2 YENEEA. This CDR3 region has 14 residues. The ends were cut back, 5 bases at V and 3 bases at J, with 14 bases in the middle. DNA for the CDR3: TGTGCCAGCAGCCCTAGGCTGAAAAACTACGAGCAGTACTTC. Translating it yields CASSPRLKNYEQYF.

The CDR3 protein is CSVEFQLYEQYF. In nucleotides, the CDR3 is TGCAGCGTTGAATTCCAGCTCTACGAGCAGTACTTC. The V gene is TRBV29-1, the J gene TRBJ2-7; D is uncertain. CDR3 length: 12 amino acids. V lost 2 bases, J lost 3 bases, and 8 bases lay in between. CDR1 and CDR2 (germline): SQVTM, ANQGSEA.

The chain is built from TRBV19 and TRBJ2-7; D is perhaps TRBD1 (6 bases). The CDR3 sequence is 14 residues long. Deletions cut 5 bases from V and 2 bases from J, with 13 bases between. The V gene's germline CDR1 is LNHDA and CDR2 SQIVND (reference sequence). The CDR3 is CASSDRQAPYEQYF. The CDR3 DNA reads TGTGCCAGTAGTGACAGACAGGCTCCCTACGAGCAGTACTTC.

The gene calls are TRBV5-1 and TRBJ2-6; a weak D match, TRBD1 (5 bases). CDR3 length: 15 residues. V was clipped by 7 bases and J by 0 bases, with 11 bases between them. Germline CDR1 reads SGHRS; CDR2 reads YFSETQ. The CDR3 loop reads CASLDTSSGANVLTF. Here the CDR3 DNA reads TGCGCCAGCCTGGACACGTCCTCTGGGGCCAACGTCCTGACTTTC. The whole variable domain, filled in from reference TRBV5-1 and TRBJ2-6, reads KAGVTQTPRYLIKTRGQQVTLSCSPISGHRSVSWYQQTPGQGLQFLFEYFSETQRNKGNFPGRFSGRQFSNSRSEMNVSTLELGDSALYLCASLDTSSGANVLTFGAGSRLTVL.

The chain recombines TRBV27 with TRBJ2-3, with 13 bases fitting TRBD2. The CDR3 sequence is 17 residues long. The V segment lost 5 bases and the J segment 2 bases; nucleotides outside the gene matches: 7. CDR1 MNHEY and CDR2 SMNVEV come from the germline V gene (reference sequence). The CDR3 region has the DNA TGTGCCAGCAGTACTAGACTAGCGGGGGGCTTCACAGATACGCAGTATTTT. As protein: CASSTRLAGGFTDTQYF.

The rearrangement joins TRBV18 to TRBJ1-2; 11 bases agree with TRBD1. CDR1 and CDR2 (germline): KGHSH, LQKENI. With V trimmed by 3 bases and J by 5 bases, 8 bases remained unmatched. The CDR3 runs 16 residues. Here the CDR3 reads CASSPAFGDRGYGYTF. DNA of the CDR3: TGTGCCAGCTCACCTGCGTTCGGGGACAGGGGGTATGGCTACACCTTC.

This clonotype was observed many times. The rearrangement links TRBV7-4 to TRBJ1-5; the match to TRBD1 covers 7 bases. V dropped 1 base and J dropped 0; count of bases not matched to a gene: 9. The germline CDR1 and CDR2 sequences are SGHVT and SQSDAQ. The CDR3 sequence is 18 residues long. CDR3 protein: CASSLGGQRTNSNQPQHF. CDR3 sequence (DNA): TGTGCCAGCAGCTTAGGGGGACAGAGAACAAATAGCAATCAGCCCCAGCATTTT.

This clonotype was counted ten times or more. V usage is TRBV6-1 and J usage is TRBJ2-1; TRBD2 matches 9 bases. Germline V CDR1 and CDR2: MNHNS, SASEGT. This CDR3 comprises 15 residues. V lost 6 bases and J lost 8; bases outside the gene matches: 11. The CDR3 region has the DNA TGTGCCAGCAGCCCCCCTAGCGGGGCTGTCGATGAGCAGTTCTTC. Translated, it gives CASSPPSGAVDEQFF.